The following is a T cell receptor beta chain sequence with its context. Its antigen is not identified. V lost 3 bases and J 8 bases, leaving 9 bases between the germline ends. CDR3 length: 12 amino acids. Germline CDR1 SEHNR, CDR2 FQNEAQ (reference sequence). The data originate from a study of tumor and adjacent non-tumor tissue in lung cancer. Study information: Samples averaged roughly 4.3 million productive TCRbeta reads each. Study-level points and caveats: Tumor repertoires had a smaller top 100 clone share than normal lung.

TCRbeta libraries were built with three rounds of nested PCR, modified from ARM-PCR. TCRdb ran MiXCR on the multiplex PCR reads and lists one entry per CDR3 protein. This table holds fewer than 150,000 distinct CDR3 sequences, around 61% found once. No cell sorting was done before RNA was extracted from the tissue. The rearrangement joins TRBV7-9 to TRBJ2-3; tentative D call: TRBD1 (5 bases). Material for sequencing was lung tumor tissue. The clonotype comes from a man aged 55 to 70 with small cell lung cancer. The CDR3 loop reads CASSFIGATQYF. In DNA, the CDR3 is TGTGCCAGCAGCTTTATTGGGGCTACGCAGTATTTT.